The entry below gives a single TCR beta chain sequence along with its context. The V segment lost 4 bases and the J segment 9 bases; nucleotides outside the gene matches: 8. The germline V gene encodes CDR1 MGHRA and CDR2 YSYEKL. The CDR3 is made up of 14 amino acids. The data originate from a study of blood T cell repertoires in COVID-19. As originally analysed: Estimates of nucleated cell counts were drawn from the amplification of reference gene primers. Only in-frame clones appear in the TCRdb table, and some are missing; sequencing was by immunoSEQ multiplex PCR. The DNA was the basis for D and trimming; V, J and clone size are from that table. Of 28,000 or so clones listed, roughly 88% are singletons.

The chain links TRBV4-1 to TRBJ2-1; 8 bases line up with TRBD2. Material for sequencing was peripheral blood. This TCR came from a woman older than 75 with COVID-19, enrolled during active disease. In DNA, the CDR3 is TGCGCCAGCAGCCTGCCGGGGGGGGTATTTGAGCAGTTCTTC. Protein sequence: CASSLPGGVFEQFF.